This entry is about one T cell receptor (beta chain). The sample comes from a study of control samples from healthy donors and cancer patients. Looked up from germline, CDR1 is GTSNPN and CDR2 is SVGIG (reference sequence). The CDR3 has 14 amino acids. Unmatched junction bases numbered 11, after V lost 8 bases and J lost 2 bases. The data were produced by immunoSEQ multiplex PCR, yet TCRdb's version contains in-frame clones alone and is incomplete. Of 150,000 or so clones listed, more than 80% were seen once; the top ten hold roughly 2.5%. V gene TRBV30 combines with J gene TRBJ2-5; 7 bases line up with TRBD1. The sequenced material came from blood. The source of this sequence is a man aged 35 to 55 in good health. In nucleotides, the CDR3 is TGTGCCCTTTCCAACTGGGACAGTCAAGAGACCCAGTACTTC. This encodes CALSNWDSQETQYF. Combining the CDR3 with reference TRBV30 and TRBJ2-5 gives the whole variable domain SQTIHQWPATLVQPVGSPLSLECTVEGTSNPNLYWYRQAAGRGLQLLFYSVGIGQISSEVPQNLSASRPQDRQFILSSKKLLLSDSGFYLCALSNWDSQETQYFGPGTRLLVL.